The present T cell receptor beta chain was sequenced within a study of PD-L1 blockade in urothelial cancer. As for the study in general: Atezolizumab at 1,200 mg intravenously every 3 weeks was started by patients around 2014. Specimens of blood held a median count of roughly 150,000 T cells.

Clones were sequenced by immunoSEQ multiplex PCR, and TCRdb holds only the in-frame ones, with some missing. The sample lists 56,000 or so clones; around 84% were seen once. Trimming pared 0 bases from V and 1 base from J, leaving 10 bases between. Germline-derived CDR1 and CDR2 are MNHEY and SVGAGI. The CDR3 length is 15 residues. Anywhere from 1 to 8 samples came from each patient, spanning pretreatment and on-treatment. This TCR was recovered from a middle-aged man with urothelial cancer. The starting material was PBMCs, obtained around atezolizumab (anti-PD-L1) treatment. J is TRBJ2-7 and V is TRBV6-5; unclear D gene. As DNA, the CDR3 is TGTGCCAGCAGTTACTCTATGGAGCGTTCCTACGAGCAGTACTTC. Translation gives CASSYSMERSYEQYF.